Presented here are 6 T cell receptor beta chains from one specimen sequenced in a study of T cells after yellow fever vaccination. TCRdb fed the 5' RACE reads into MiXCR, producing one record per CDR3 protein. The sample has some 400,000 distinct CDR3 sequences; approximately 6% are singletons. The sample was PBMCs, taken 5 days after the yellow fever booster vaccination. The receptor source for this set is a man younger than 40 who received the YFV17D yellow fever vaccine.

About this clonotype itself: One junction end disagrees with the germline gene, perhaps due to a read error. V usage is TRBV14 and J usage is TRBJ1-1; no definite D call. The CDR3 consists of 14 residues. Germline lookup yields CDR1 SGHDN and CDR2 FVKESK. This CDR3 reads CASSHLAGNTVAFF. The DNA for the CDR3 is TGTGCCAGCAGCCATTTGGCGGGGAACACTGTAGCTTTCTTT.

This clonotype has a count of ten or more. This sequence joins TRBV5-1 and TRBJ2-1; unclear D gene. V was shortened by 5 bases and J by 12 bases, with 12 bases between the two germline ends. Germline lookup yields CDR1 SGHRS and CDR2 YFSETQ. The CDR3 spans 11 residues. The CDR3 coding sequence is TGCGCCAGCAGGGCAGAAGGCGCGCAGTTCTTC. It encodes CASRAEGAQFF. Variable domain in full (rest from reference TRBV5-1 and TRBJ2-1): KAGVTQTPRYLIKTRGQQVTLSCSPISGHRSVSWYQQTPGQGLQFLFEYFSETQRNKGNFPGRFSGRQFSNSRSEMNVSTLELGDSALYLCASRAEGAQFFGPGTRLTVL.

This chain uses TRBV12-3 or TRBV12-4 with TRBJ1-5, with D possibly TRBD1 on 5 matching bases. The ends were cut back, 7 bases at V and 8 bases at J, with 15 bases in the middle. The CDR3 consists of 13 residues. The CDR3 sequence: CASNLGAFEPQHF. The CDR3 bases are TGTGCCAGCAATCTCGGGGCCTTCGAGCCCCAGCATTTT.

This clonotype showed up many times. The chain has TRBV7-2 and TRBJ2-2; 9 bases line up with TRBD2. Germline CDR1 reads SGHTA; CDR2 reads FQGNSA. The junction had 6 bases not matched to a gene; V was cut back by 5 bases and J by 5 bases. The CDR3 covers 15 residues. The DNA of the CDR3 is TGTGCCAGCAGCAAAGCGGGGGGCACGACCGGGGAGCTGTTTTTT. Amino acid sequence: CASSKAGGTTGELFF.

This clonotype has more than one count but fewer than ten. The CDR3 protein is CASSPPSISAYNEQFF. The CDR3 nucleotides are TGTGCCAGCTCACCACCATCCATCAGCGCTTACAATGAGCAGTTCTTC. The chain joins TRBV18 to TRBJ2-1, with D unresolved. Trimming took off 0 bases at V and 4 bases at J, with 13 bases between the two ends. CDR1 KGHSH and CDR2 LQKENI come from the germline V gene. The CDR3 contains 16 residues.

This rearrangement joins TRBV7-9 to TRBJ2-3, with 7 positions matching TRBD1. Germline CDR1 is SEHNR and CDR2 is FQNEAQ (reference sequence). This CDR3 has 13 amino acids. The V segment lost 5 bases and the J segment 4 bases; nucleotides outside the gene matches: 3. In nucleotides, the CDR3 is TGTGCCAGCAGCCACAGGGGCCCAGATACGCAGTATTTT. Its translation: CASSHRGPDTQYF.